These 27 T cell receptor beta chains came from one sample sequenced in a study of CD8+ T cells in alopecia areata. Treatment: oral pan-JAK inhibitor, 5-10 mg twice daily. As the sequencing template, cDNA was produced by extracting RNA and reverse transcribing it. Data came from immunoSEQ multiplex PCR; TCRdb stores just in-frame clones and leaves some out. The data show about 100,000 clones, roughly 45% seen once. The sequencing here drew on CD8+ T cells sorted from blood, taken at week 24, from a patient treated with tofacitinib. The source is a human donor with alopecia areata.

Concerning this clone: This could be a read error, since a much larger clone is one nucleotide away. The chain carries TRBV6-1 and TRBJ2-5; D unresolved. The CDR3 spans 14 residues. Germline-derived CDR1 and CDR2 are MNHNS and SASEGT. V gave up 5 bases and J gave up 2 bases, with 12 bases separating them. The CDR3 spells CASSSWTKQETQYF. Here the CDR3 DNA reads TGTGCCAGCAGTTCCTGGACCAAACAAGAGACCCAGTACTTC.

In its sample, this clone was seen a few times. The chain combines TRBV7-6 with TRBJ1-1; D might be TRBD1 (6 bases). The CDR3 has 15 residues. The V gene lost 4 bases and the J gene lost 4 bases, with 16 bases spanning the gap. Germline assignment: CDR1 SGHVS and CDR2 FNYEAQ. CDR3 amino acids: CASSSTRGAGTEAFF. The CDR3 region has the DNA TGTGCCAGCAGCTCCACGAGGGGGGCCGGCACTGAAGCTTTCTTT.

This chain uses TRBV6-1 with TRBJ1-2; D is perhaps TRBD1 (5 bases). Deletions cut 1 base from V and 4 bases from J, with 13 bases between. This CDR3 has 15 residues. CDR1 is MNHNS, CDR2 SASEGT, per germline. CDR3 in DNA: TGTGCCAGCAGTGAAGAGATGGGGCAGAGCTATGGCTACACCTTC. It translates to CASSEEMGQSYGYTF.

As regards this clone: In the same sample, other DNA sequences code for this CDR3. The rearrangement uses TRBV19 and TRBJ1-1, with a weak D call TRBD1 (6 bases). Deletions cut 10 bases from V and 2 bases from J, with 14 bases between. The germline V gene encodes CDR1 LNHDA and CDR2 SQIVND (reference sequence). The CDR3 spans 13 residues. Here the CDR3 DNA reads TGTGCCACCCAAGGGGGGGCAAACACTGAAGCTTTCTTT. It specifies CATQGGANTEAFF.

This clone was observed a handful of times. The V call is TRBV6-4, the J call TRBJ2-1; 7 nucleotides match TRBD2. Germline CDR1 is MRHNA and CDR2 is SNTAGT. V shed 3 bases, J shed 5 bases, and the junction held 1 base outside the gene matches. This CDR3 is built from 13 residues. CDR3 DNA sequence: TGTGCCAGCAGTGAGCGGGAGCACAATGAGCAGTTCTTC. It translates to CASSEREHNEQFF.

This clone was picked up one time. The CDR3 sequence is CAWSGGPTTGSNYGYTF. In DNA, the CDR3 is TGTGCCTGGAGTGGCGGTCCGACGACAGGTTCTAACTATGGCTACACCTTC. The V and J genes are TRBV30 and TRBJ1-2, with D possibly TRBD1 on 6 matching bases. This CDR3 is 17 amino acids long. In germline, CDR1 is GTSNPN, CDR2 SVGIG (reference sequence). The germline V and J ends were trimmed by 1 base and 0 bases, with 18 bases remaining between them.

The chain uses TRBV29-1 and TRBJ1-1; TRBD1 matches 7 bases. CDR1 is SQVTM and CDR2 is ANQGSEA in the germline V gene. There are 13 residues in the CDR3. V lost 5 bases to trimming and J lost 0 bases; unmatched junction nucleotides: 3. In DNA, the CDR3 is TGCAGCGTTCGGACAGGTATGAACACTGAAGCTTTCTTT. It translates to CSVRTGMNTEAFF.

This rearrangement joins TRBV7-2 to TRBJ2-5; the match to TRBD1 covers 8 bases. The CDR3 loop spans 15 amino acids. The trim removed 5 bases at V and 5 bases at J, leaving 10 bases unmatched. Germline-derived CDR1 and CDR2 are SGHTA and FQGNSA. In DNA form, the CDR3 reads TGTGCCAGCAGCACCTCGACAGGGGTGTGGGAGACCCAGTACTTC. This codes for CASSTSTGVWETQYF.

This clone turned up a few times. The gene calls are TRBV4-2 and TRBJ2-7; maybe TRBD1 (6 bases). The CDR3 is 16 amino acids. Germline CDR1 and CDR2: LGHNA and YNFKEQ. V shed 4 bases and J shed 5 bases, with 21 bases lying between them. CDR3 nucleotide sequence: TGTGCCAGCAGCCTAAGTGAGGAACCAGGGGCCCACGAGCAGTACTTC. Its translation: CASSLSEEPGAHEQYF.

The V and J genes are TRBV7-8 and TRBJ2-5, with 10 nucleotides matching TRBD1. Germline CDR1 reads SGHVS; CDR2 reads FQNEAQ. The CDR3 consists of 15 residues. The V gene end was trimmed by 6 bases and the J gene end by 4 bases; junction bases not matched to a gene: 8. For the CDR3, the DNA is TGTGCCAGCAGGACCGGGACAGGGGATGGAGAGACCCAGTACTTC. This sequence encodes CASRTGTGDGETQYF.

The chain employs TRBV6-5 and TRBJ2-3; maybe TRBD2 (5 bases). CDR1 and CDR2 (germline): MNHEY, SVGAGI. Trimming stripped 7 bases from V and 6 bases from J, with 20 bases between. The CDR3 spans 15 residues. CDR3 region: CASNEGLRGGDTQYF. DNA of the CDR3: TGTGCCAGCAATGAGGGTCTTCGTGGTGGCGATACGCAGTATTTT.

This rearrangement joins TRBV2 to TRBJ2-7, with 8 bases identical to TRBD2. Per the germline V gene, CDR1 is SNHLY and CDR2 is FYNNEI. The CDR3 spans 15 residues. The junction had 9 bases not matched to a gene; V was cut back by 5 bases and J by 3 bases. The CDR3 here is CASSPTSGRRYEQYF. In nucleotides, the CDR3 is TGTGCCAGCAGTCCTACTAGCGGAAGACGCTACGAGCAGTACTTC.

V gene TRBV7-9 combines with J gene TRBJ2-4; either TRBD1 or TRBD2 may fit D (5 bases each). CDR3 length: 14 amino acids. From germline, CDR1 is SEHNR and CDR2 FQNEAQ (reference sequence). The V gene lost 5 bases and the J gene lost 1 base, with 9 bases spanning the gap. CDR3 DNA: TGTGCCAGCAGCCCCAGGGAGGCCAAAAACATTCAGTACTTC. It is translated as CASSPREAKNIQYF.

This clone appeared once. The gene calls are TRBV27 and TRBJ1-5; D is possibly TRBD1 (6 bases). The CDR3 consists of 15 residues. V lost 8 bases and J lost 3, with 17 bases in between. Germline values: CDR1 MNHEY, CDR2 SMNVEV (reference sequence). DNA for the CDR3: TGTGCCAGCCAGAGATCGGGGGCCAACAATCAGCCCCAGCATTTT. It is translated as CASQRSGANNQPQHF.

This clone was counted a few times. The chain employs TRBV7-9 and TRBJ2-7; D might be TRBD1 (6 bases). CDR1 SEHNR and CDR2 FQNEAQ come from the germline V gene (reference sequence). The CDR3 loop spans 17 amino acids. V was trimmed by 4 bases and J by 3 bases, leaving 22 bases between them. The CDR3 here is CASSSTRTGISNYEQYF. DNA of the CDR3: TGTGCCAGCAGCTCGACCAGAACAGGGATCTCGAACTACGAGCAGTACTTC. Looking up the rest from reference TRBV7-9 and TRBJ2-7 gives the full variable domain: DTGVSQNPRHKITKRGQNVTFRCDPISEHNRLYWYRQTLGQGPEFLTYFQNEAQLEKSRLLSDRFSAERPKGSFSTLEIQRTEQGDSAMYLCASSSTRTGISNYEQYFGPGTRLTVT.

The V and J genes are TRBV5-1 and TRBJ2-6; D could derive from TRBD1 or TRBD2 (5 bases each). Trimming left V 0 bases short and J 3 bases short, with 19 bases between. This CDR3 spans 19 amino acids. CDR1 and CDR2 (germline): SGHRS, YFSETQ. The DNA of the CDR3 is TGCGCCAGCAGCTTGGATGGGGACCAGACTGGAGTTGGGGCCAACGTCCTGACTTTC. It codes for CASSLDGDQTGVGANVLTF.

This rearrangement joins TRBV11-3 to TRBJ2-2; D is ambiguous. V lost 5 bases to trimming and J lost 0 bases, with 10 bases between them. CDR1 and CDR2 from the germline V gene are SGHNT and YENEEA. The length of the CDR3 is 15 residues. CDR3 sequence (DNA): TGTGCCAGCAGCGCGGAGCGCGCGAACACCGGGGAGCTGTTTTTT. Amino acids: CASSAERANTGELFF.

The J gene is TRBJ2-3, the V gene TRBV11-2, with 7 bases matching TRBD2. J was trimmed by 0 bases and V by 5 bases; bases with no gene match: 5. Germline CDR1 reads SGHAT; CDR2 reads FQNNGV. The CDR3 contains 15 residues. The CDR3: CASSQGRVSTDTQYF. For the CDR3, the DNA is TGTGCCAGCAGCCAAGGGAGGGTGAGCACAGATACGCAGTATTTT.

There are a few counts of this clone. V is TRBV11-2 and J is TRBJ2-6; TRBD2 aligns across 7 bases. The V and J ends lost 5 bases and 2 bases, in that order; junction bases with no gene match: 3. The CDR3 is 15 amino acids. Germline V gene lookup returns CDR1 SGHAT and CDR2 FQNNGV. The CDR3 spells CASSRREAGANVLTF. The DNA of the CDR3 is TGTGCCAGCAGCCGACGGGAGGCTGGGGCCAACGTCCTGACTTTC.

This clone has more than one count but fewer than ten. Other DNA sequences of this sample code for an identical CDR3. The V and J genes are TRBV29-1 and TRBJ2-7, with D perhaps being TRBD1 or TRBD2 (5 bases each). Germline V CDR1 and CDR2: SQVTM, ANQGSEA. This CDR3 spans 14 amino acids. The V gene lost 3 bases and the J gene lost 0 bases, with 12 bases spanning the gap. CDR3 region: CSVEGTGSSYEQYF. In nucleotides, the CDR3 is TGCAGCGTTGAGGGGACGGGAAGCTCCTACGAGCAGTACTTC.

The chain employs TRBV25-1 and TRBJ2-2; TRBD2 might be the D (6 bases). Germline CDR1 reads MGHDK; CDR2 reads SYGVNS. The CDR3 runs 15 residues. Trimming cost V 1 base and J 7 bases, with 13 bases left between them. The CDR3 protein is CASSEWGGESGELFF. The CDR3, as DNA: TGTGCCAGCAGTGAATGGGGCGGGGAGAGCGGGGAGCTGTTTTTT.

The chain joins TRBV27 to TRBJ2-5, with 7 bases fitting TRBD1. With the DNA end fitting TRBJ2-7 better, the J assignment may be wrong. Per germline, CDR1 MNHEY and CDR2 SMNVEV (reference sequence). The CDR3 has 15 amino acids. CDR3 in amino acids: CASSLFTGAAYEQYF. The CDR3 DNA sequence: TGTGCCAGCAGTTTATTCACAGGGGCGGCCTACGAGCAGTACTTC.

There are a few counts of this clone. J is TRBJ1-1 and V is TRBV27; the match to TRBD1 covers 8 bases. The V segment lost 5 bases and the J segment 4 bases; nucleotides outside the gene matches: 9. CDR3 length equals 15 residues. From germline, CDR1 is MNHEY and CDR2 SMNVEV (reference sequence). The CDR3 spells CASSNDRGILTEAFF. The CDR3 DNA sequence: TGTGCCAGCAGTAACGACAGGGGCATCCTCACTGAAGCTTTCTTT.

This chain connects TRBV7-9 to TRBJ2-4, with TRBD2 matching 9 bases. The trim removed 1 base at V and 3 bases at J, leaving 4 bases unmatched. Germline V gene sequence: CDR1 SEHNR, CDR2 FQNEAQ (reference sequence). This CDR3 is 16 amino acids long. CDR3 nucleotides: TGTGCCAGCAGCTTAGTTAGCGGGAGAGACAAAAACATTCAGTACTTC. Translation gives CASSLVSGRDKNIQYF.

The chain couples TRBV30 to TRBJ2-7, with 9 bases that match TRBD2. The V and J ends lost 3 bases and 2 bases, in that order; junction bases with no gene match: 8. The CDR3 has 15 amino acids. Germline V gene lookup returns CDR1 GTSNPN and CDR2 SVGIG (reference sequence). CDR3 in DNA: TGTGCCTGGAGCCTGGGACTAGCTGAAACCTACGAGCAGTACTTC. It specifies CAWSLGLAETYEQYF.

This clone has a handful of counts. CDR3 coding DNA: TGTGCCTGGAGTGTACTGGGGGGACAGGGCTACGAGCAGTACTTC. Protein product: CAWSVLGGQGYEQYF. The chain uses TRBV30 and TRBJ2-7; 9 nucleotides match TRBD1. The CDR3 length is 15 residues. The germline V gene encodes CDR1 GTSNPN and CDR2 SVGIG (reference sequence). Germline trimming cut 0 bases from V and 3 bases from J; bases unmatched to any gene: 6. Supplemented by reference TRBV30 and TRBJ2-7, the full variable domain reads SQTIHQWPATLVQPVGSPLSLECTVEGTSNPNLYWYRQAAGRGLQLLFYSVGIGQISSEVPQNLSASRPQDRQFILSSKKLLLSDSGFYLCAWSVLGGQGYEQYFGPGTRLTVT.

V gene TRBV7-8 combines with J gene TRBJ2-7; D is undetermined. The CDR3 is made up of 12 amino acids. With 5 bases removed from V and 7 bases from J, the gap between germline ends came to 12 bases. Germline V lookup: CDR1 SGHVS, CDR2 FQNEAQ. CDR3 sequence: CASSPSLGEQYF. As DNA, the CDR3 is TGTGCCAGCAGCCCGAGTCTAGGTGAGCAGTACTTC.